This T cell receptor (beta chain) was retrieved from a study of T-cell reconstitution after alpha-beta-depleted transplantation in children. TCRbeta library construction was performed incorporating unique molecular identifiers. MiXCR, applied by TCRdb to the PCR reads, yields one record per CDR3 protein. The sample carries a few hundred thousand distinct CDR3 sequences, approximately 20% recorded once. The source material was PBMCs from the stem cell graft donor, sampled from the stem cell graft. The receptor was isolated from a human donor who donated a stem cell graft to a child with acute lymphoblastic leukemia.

The CDR3 is CASSKVFSGVETQYF. The CDR3 DNA is TGTGCCAGCAGCAAAGTATTTTCCGGGGTGGAGACCCAGTACTTC. The chain uses TRBV13 and TRBJ2-5; weak D call: TRBD2 (5 bases). CDR1 is PRHDT and CDR2 is FYEKMQ in the germline V gene (reference sequence). This CDR3 region has 15 residues. Trimming cost V 5 bases and J 5 bases, with 18 bases left between them. The variable domain in full, completed from reference TRBV13 and TRBJ2-5, reads AAGVIQSPRHLIKEKRETATLKCYPIPRHDTVYWYQQGPGQDPQFLISFYEKMQSDKGSIPDRFSAQQFSDYHSELNMSSLELGDSALYFCASSKVFSGVETQYFGPGTRLLVL.